This T cell receptor (beta chain) stems from a study of beta chain features in type 1 diabetes. Study-level information: The study found patients and healthy donors alike in age, gender and cell yields.

Trimming left V 2 bases short and J 4 bases short, with 9 bases between. This CDR3 is built from 13 residues. From germline, CDR1 is LGHNA and CDR2 YSLEER. Only a few counts were recorded for this clone. The sequenced template was cDNA made from the entire isolated RNA. Sequencing was performed with immunoSEQ multiplex PCR; in TCRdb, only in-frame clones are kept and a portion is missing. The repertoire holds around 160,000 clones, with about 50% as singletons. The sequencing input was Tregs from blood. The TCR comes from a young man in good health. This chain connects TRBV4-3 to TRBJ2-7, with D perhaps TRBD1 (6 bases). CDR3 sequence reads: CASSQQQGYEQYF. The CDR3 DNA reads TGCGCCAGCAGCCAACAACAGGGATACGAGCAGTACTTC.